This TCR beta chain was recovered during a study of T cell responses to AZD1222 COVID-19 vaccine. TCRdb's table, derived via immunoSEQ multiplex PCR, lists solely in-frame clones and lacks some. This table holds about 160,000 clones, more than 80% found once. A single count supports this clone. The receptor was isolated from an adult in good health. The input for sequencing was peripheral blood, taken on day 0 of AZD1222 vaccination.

The CDR3 loop reads CASAFGTGGTDTQYF. CDR3 nucleotide sequence: TGTGCTAGTGCCTTCGGGACAGGGGGCACAGATACGCAGTATTTT. The chain uses TRBV12-5 and TRBJ2-3, with 10 nucleotides matching TRBD1. Germline V gene sequence: CDR1 LGHNT, CDR2 FRNRAP. This CDR3 region has 15 residues. Trimming took 7 bases from V and 1 from J; bases not matched to a gene: 5.